A selection of T cell receptor beta chains follows, all from one sample in a study of identical twins. TCRdb re-analysed the 5' RACE reads in MiXCR, keeping a single row per CDR3 protein. The sample holds 1.5 million or so distinct CDR3 sequences, under 35% seen once. Sequenced input: cord blood. Every receptor here comes from a newborn girl in good health. The CDR3 runs from the conserved cysteine through the conserved F or W. A D gene is named only where the DNA matches it firmly. Expanded clones get a size class; other rows say once, few or many, or leave the size out.

v_call,clone_size,d_call,j_call,cdr3_aa,cdr3_nt
TRBV7-9,few,.,TRBJ1-4,CASSRTEINEKLFF,TGTGCCAGCAGCCGGACAGAGATTAATGAAAAACTGTTTTTT
TRBV5-8,.,.,TRBJ1-5,CASSLPPMGAWQPQHF,TGTGCCAGCAGCTTACCCCCGATGGGAGCATGGCAGCCCCAGCATTTT
TRBV2,.,.,TRBJ1-6,CASNWTPEGSSPLHF,TGTGCCAGCAATTGGACACCCGAAGGGAGTTCACCCCTCCACTTT
TRBV9,.,.,TRBJ1-3,CASSVGAAGNTIYF,TGTGCCAGCAGCGTCGGGGCGGCTGGAAACACCATATATTTT
TRBV5-1,few,.,TRBJ2-5,CASSLAAGEMETQYF,TGCGCCAGCAGCTTGGCCGCAGGGGAGATGGAGACCCAGTACTTC
TRBV4-1,.,.,TRBJ2-4,CASSREGGSIQYF,TGCGCCAGCAGCCGCGAAGGGGGGAGCATTCAGTACTTC
TRBV7-9,.,.,TRBJ1-1,CTSSLGVNTEAFF,TGTACCAGCAGCTTAGGGGTAAACACTGAAGCTTTCTTT
TRBV2,few,TRBD2,TRBJ2-3,CASSPQGGSTDTQYF,TGTGCCAGCAGCCCCCAGGGAGGGAGCACAGATACGCAGTATTTT
TRBV5-1,few,TRBD2,TRBJ2-5,CASSPPTTSGSQETQYF,TGCGCCAGCAGCCCCCCTACGACTAGCGGGAGCCAAGAGACCCAGTACTTC
TRBV12-3/TRBV12-4,.,TRBD2,TRBJ2-1,CASSLRSSGRNEQFF,TGTGCCAGCAGTTTACGCTCTAGCGGGAGGAATGAGCAGTTCTTC
TRBV4-2,few,.,TRBJ2-1,CASSQEGTTYYNEQFF,TGTGCCAGCAGCCAAGAGGGGACCACCTACTACAATGAGCAGTTCTTC
TRBV11-2,many,TRBD2,TRBJ2-5,CASSLSSGGQETQYF,TGTGCCAGCAGCTTATCTAGCGGGGGTCAAGAGACCCAGTACTTC
TRBV7-9,.,.,TRBJ2-1,CASSSPGIRSYNERFF,TGTGCCAGCAGCTCCCCGGGGATACGCTCCTACAATGAGCGGTTCTTC
TRBV6-5,few,TRBD2,TRBJ2-7,CASSYSIVRAGFSYEQYF,TGTGCCAGCAGTTACTCGATTGTTCGAGCGGGGTTTTCCTACGAGCAGTACTTC
TRBV29-1,many,TRBD1,TRBJ2-3,CSAGGFTDTQYF,TGCAGCGCAGGGGGTTTCACAGATACGCAGTATTTT
TRBV20-1,few,.,TRBJ1-4,CSARPGTNKKEKLFF,TGCAGTGCTAGGCCAGGGACGAATAAAAAAGAAAAACTGTTTTTT
TRBV20-1,.,.,TRBJ2-7,CSGEPSDSYEQYF,TGCAGTGGAGAACCTAGCGACTCCTACGAGCAGTACTTC
TRBV2,.,TRBD2,TRBJ2-1,CASSVTGGVEFF,TGTGCCAGCAGTGTTACGGGGGGGGTTGAGTTCTTC
TRBV11-2,few,.,TRBJ1-1,CASSLVTGSEAFF,TGTGCCAGCAGCTTAGTAACAGGATCTGAAGCTTTCTTT
TRBV20-1,.,.,TRBJ1-4,CSAKGSNEKLFF,TGCAGTGCTAAGGGCTCTAATGAAAAACTGTTTTTT